The 19 T cell receptor beta chains in this list originate from one sample, sequenced in a study of T cell responses to AZD1222 COVID-19 vaccine. Sequencing used immunoSEQ multiplex PCR; TCRdb keeps in-frame clones, though not all of them. This table holds about 150,000 clones, about nine tenths found once. The sequenced sample was peripheral blood, obtained on day 0 of AZD1222 vaccination. The receptors here all came from an adult in good health.

Turning to this clone: The same CDR3 arises from other DNA sequences in this sample as well. The CDR3 DNA sequence: TGTGCCAGCAGCCCCCGGGACGGATTCTATGGCTACACCTTC. It specifies CASSPRDGFYGYTF. V is TRBV9 and J is TRBJ1-2; possible D gene TRBD1, 5 bases. Looked up from germline, CDR1 is SGDLS and CDR2 is YYNGEE. Trimming left V 4 bases short and J 4 bases short, with 14 bases between. The CDR3 totals 14 residues.

The chain carries TRBV2 and TRBJ1-1, with D uncertain. With 0 bases removed from V and 3 bases from J, the gap between germline ends came to 11 bases. The CDR3 is 15 residues long. From germline, CDR1 is SNHLY and CDR2 FYNNEI. CDR3 coding DNA: TGTGCCAGCAGTGAAGCCACGCGGGTTTACACTGAAGCTTTCTTT. Its protein is CASSEATRVYTEAFF.

The chain couples TRBV5-1 to TRBJ1-1; D ambiguous. CDR3 length equals 13 residues. Trimming pared 7 bases from V and 1 base from J, leaving 11 bases between. The germline gives CDR1 SGHRS, CDR2 YFSETQ. The CDR3 reads CASSLGANTEAFF. In DNA form, the CDR3 reads TGCGCCAGCTCACTAGGAGCGAACACTGAAGCTTTCTTT.

The V gene is TRBV3-1 (or the pseudogene TRBV3-2), the J gene TRBJ1-1; TRBD1 matches 8 bases. In germline, CDR1 is LGHDT, CDR2 YNNKEL (reference sequence). There are 17 residues in the CDR3. V gave up 6 bases and J gave up 5 bases; unmatched junction bases: 17. CDR3 residues: CASRPGQGQIWDTEAFF. The CDR3 region has the DNA TGTGCCAGCAGACCCGGACAGGGTCAAATTTGGGATACTGAAGCTTTCTTT.

J is TRBJ2-1 and V is TRBV5-1; 12 positions agree with TRBD2. Germline-derived CDR1 and CDR2 are SGHRS and YFSETQ. V shed 2 bases and J 8 bases; nucleotides not matched to a gene: 8. The CDR3 sequence is 16 residues long. The CDR3 loop reads CASSLATSGSGYEQFF. The CDR3 DNA follows: TGCGCCAGCAGCTTAGCGACTAGCGGGAGTGGGTATGAGCAGTTCTTC.

The chain joins TRBV15 to TRBJ1-1; the match to TRBD1 covers 8 bases. CDR1 and CDR2 from the germline V gene are LNHNV and YYDKDF (reference sequence). There are 14 residues in the CDR3. With V trimmed by 0 bases and J by 11 bases, 8 bases remained unmatched. This chain's CDR3 is CATSREQTTGGAFF. CDR3 DNA sequence: TGTGCCACCAGCAGAGAACAAACAACAGGGGGGGCTTTCTTT.

The J gene is TRBJ1-1, the V gene TRBV7-9; D might be TRBD1 (5 bases). Germline V lookup: CDR1 SEHNR, CDR2 FQNEAQ (reference sequence). Trimming pared 10 bases from V and 0 bases from J, leaving 12 bases between. CDR3 size: 13 residues. Written as DNA, the CDR3 is TGTGCCACCACAGGACGCATGAACACTGAAGCTTTCTTT. Translating it yields CATTGRMNTEAFF. Full variable domain (remainder filled in from reference TRBV7-9 and TRBJ1-1): DTGVSQNPRHKITKRGQNVTFRCDPISEHNRLYWYRQTLGQGPEFLTYFQNEAQLEKSRLLSDRFSAERPKGSFSTLEIQRTEQGDSAMYLCATTGRMNTEAFFGQGTRLTVV.

The chain carries TRBV4-2 and TRBJ2-7; TRBD2 matches 8 bases. Germline-derived CDR1 and CDR2 are LGHNA and YNFKEQ. This CDR3 is 18 amino acids long. V was pared by 1 base and J by 3 bases, with 14 bases of the junction left unmatched. The CDR3 is CASSQALEHLAGRYEQYF. The CDR3 DNA sequence: TGTGCCAGCAGCCAAGCCCTGGAACACTTAGCGGGGCGCTACGAGCAGTACTTC.

Worth noting for this clone: The sample carries other DNA sequences with the same CDR3. V and J are TRBV5-4 and TRBJ1-4; D remains unclear. V was cut by 0 bases and J by 0 bases, with 6 bases left in between. From germline, CDR1 is SGHNT and CDR2 YYREEE (reference sequence). The CDR3 covers 15 residues. CDR3 bases: TGTGCCAGCAGCTTGGATGGCGCAACTAATGAAAAACTGTTTTTT. Its translation: CASSLDGATNEKLFF.

The genes are TRBV7-3 and TRBJ1-2; D perhaps matches TRBD1 (6 bases). There are 14 residues in the CDR3. Per the germline V gene, CDR1 is SGHTA and CDR2 is FQGTGA. With 4 bases removed from V and 8 bases from J, the gap between germline ends came to 17 bases. The CDR3: CASSSTGGQRGYTF. DNA for the CDR3: TGTGCCAGCAGCTCCACCGGGGGGCAACGGGGCTACACCTTC.

V and J are TRBV11-1 and TRBJ1-6, with D hard to call. CDR1 and CDR2 from the germline V gene are SGHAT and FQDESV (reference sequence). The CDR3 spans 13 residues. V gave up 2 bases and J gave up 6 bases, with 5 bases separating them. CDR3 DNA sequence: TGTGCCAGCAGCTTAATGCGTAATTCACCCCTCCACTTT. Protein sequence: CASSLMRNSPLHF.

The V gene is TRBV19, the J gene TRBJ1-1; no clear D. The CDR3 length is 16 residues. Germline assignment: CDR1 LNHDA and CDR2 SQIVND (reference sequence). The V end was cut by 6 bases, the J end by 0 bases, with 17 bases between. The DNA of the CDR3 is TGTGCCAGTAGCCCCGGAGGGAGACTCATGAACACTGAAGCTTTCTTT. Amino acids: CASSPGGRLMNTEAFF.

This clone appeared many times. The rearrangement joins TRBV19 to TRBJ1-1; TRBD1 aligns across 9 bases. With 11 bases clipped from V and 0 bases from J, the junction kept 7 bases outside the gene matches. CDR3 length: 14 amino acids. Germline assignment: CDR1 LNHDA and CDR2 SQIVND (reference sequence). The chain's CDR3 is CAEDRGPMNTEAFF. Here the CDR3 DNA reads TGTGCCGAGGACAGGGGACCCATGAACACTGAAGCTTTCTTT.

The chain couples TRBV6-5 to TRBJ2-2; 8 nucleotides agree with TRBD1. J lost 5 bases, V lost 5 bases, and 7 bases had no gene match. Germline assignment: CDR1 MNHEY and CDR2 SVGAGI. The CDR3 runs 15 residues. Here the CDR3 DNA reads TGTGCCAGCAGTCGAGACAGGGGCGGAACCGGGGAGCTGTTTTTT. Translated, it gives CASSRDRGGTGELFF.

The chain links TRBV9 to TRBJ1-3, with unresolved D. CDR1 is SGDLS and CDR2 is YYNGEE in the germline V gene. V was cut by 0 bases and J by 0 bases, with 4 bases left in between. This CDR3 has 14 amino acids. CDR3 in amino acids: CASSVGNSGNTIYF. The CDR3 bases are TGTGCCAGCAGCGTAGGAAACTCTGGAAACACCATATATTTT.

The rearrangement uses TRBV19 and TRBJ2-3; TRBD2 matches at 7 bases. CDR3 length: 15 residues. CDR1 is LNHDA and CDR2 is SQIVND in the germline V gene (reference sequence). V lost 5 bases to trimming and J lost 5 bases; unmatched junction nucleotides: 10. The CDR3 loop reads CASSPEAGRRDTQYF. CDR3 DNA: TGTGCCAGTAGTCCTGAAGCGGGACGGAGAGATACGCAGTATTTT.

The CDR3 loop is CASSRFTNQPQHF. As DNA, the CDR3 is TGTGCCAGCAGTCGCTTTACCAATCAGCCCCAGCATTTT. This chain uses TRBV12-3 or TRBV12-4 with TRBJ1-5; D gene unclear. V was shortened by 5 bases and J by 3 bases, with 8 bases between the two germline ends. The CDR3 has 13 amino acids.

This chain uses TRBV7-3 with TRBJ1-2, with D perhaps TRBD1 (6 bases). CDR3 length equals 17 residues. CDR1 and CDR2 from the germline V gene are SGHTA and FQGTGA. V was cut by 1 base and J by 4 bases, with 19 bases left in between. The CDR3 reads CASSLNSIGGASYGYTF. The CDR3 nucleotides read TGTGCCAGCAGCTTAAATAGTATTGGGGGCGCCAGCTATGGCTACACCTTC.

The rearrangement links TRBV10-3 to TRBJ2-7; possibly TRBD1 or TRBD2 for D (5 bases each). CDR1 is ENHRY, CDR2 SYGVKD, per germline. The CDR3 is 16 residues long. Deletions cut 11 bases from V and 4 bases from J, with 27 bases between. The CDR3 DNA follows: TGTGCCGCTAGAGTTGGGGGAAGAGAGTCCGGTTACGAGCAGTACTTC. This translates into CAARVGGRESGYEQYF.